These 21 T cell receptor beta chains came from one sample sequenced in a study of T cells and Merkel cell carcinoma outcomes. The data were produced by immunoSEQ multiplex PCR, yet TCRdb's version contains in-frame clones alone and is incomplete. The table records around 2,200 clones, around nine tenths of them present only once. Sequenced material: tumor tissue from Merkel cell carcinoma. The receptors originated from a human donor with Merkel cell carcinoma.

The chain is built from TRBV19 and TRBJ1-5; the D gene is possibly TRBD1 (5 bases). Germline V gene data show CDR1 as LNHDA and CDR2 as SQIVND (reference sequence). CDR3 length: 14 amino acids. V was clipped by 6 bases and J by 6 bases, with 15 bases between them. CDR3 in DNA: TGTGCCAGTAGACCCCGGACACCGCCTCAGCCCCAGCATTTT. It translates to CASRPRTPPQPQHF.

The chain is built from TRBV10-2 and TRBJ1-5; D remains ambiguous. Germline CDR1 WSHSY, CDR2 SAAADI. The CDR3 is 14 residues long. V was shortened by 0 bases and J by 5 bases, with 8 bases between the two germline ends. CDR3 nucleotides: TGCGCCAGCAGTGAGTCTGGGGTTGATCAGCCCCAGCATTTT. Its translation is CASSESGVDQPQHF.

The chain has TRBV6-1 and TRBJ2-7; the match to TRBD2 covers 7 bases. Germline trimming cut 4 bases from V and 4 bases from J; bases unmatched to any gene: 25. Looked up from germline, CDR1 is MNHNS and CDR2 is SASEGT. The CDR3 length is 20 residues. The CDR3 is CASSGEYGRAATRNLYEQYF. In nucleotides, the CDR3 is TGTGCCAGCAGTGGGGAATATGGGAGGGCCGCGACCCGGAATCTTTACGAGCAGTACTTC.

The V gene is TRBV11-2, the J gene TRBJ2-7, with 10 bases that match TRBD2. Germline V gene sequence: CDR1 SGHAT, CDR2 FQNNGV. The CDR3 is 15 amino acids. Unmatched junction bases numbered 8, after V lost 3 bases and J lost 6 bases. The DNA of the CDR3 is TGTGCCAGCAGCTTTTGGACTAGCGGAGGAAGCGAGCAGTACTTC. Amino acids: CASSFWTSGGSEQYF.

V and J are TRBV27 and TRBJ2-7; 9 nucleotides align to TRBD2. V lost 4 bases to trimming and J lost 1 base; unmatched junction nucleotides: 5. CDR1 is MNHEY, CDR2 SMNVEV, per germline (reference sequence). The CDR3 spans 15 residues. The CDR3 sequence is CASSSSLAGSYEQYF. The CDR3 nucleotides are TGTGCCAGCAGTTCTTCTCTAGCGGGGTCCTACGAGCAGTACTTC.

The chain combines TRBV19 with TRBJ1-1; D is perhaps TRBD1 (5 bases). V dropped 4 bases and J dropped 5 bases, with 14 bases sitting between them. Germline V lookup: CDR1 LNHDA, CDR2 SQIVND (reference sequence). The CDR3 is made up of 14 amino acids. The chain's CDR3 is CASSRKGQGTEAFF. For the CDR3, the DNA is TGTGCCAGTAGTAGGAAAGGACAAGGGACTGAAGCTTTCTTT.

The CDR3 coding sequence is TGTGCCAGCAGCTATACTATGATCAATGAGCAGTTCTTC. Protein sequence: CASSYTMINEQFF. The rearrangement joins TRBV7-6 to TRBJ2-1, with unresolved D. The CDR3 spans 13 residues. With 4 bases removed from V and 6 bases from J, the gap between germline ends came to 10 bases. CDR1 and CDR2 (germline): SGHVS, FNYEAQ.

The CDR3 coding sequence is TGTGCCAGCAGCTTGGGTGACAGCTTGTACCAAGAGACCCAGTACTTC. Protein: CASSLGDSLYQETQYF. This sequence joins TRBV5-6 and TRBJ2-5; D perhaps matches TRBD1 (5 bases). V dropped 0 bases and J dropped 0 bases, with 12 bases sitting between them. Germline loops: CDR1 SGHDT, CDR2 YYEEEE. This CDR3 contains 16 residues.

The chain couples TRBV5-4 to TRBJ2-7, with 9 bases that match TRBD2. This CDR3 comprises 16 residues. The V gene's germline CDR1 is SGHNT and CDR2 YYREEE (reference sequence). Unmatched junction bases numbered 8, after V lost 0 bases and J lost 4 bases. For the CDR3, the DNA is TGTGCCAGCAGCTTGGGACGGTACGGACTAGCGTACGAGCAGTACTTC. Amino acids: CASSLGRYGLAYEQYF.

The table lists this clone with a count of one. The chain uses TRBV27 and TRBJ1-5; no firm D call. The CDR3 spans 14 residues. Trimming took 4 bases from V and 6 from J, leaving 13 bases between them. The germline gives CDR1 MNHEY, CDR2 SMNVEV (reference sequence). The DNA of the CDR3 is TGTGCCAGCAGTTATGTTTGGGGTACTCAGCCCCAGCATTTT. This codes for CASSYVWGTQPQHF.

This chain links TRBV7-3 with TRBJ1-2, with D maybe TRBD1 (5 bases). Germline V gives CDR1 SGHTA, CDR2 FQGTGA. With 4 bases removed from V and 4 bases from J, the gap between germline ends came to 16 bases. The CDR3 spans 15 residues. The CDR3 is CASSSPGTGVYGYTF. CDR3 coding DNA: TGTGCCAGCAGCTCGCCAGGCACAGGAGTCTATGGCTACACCTTC.

The rearrangement uses TRBV2 and TRBJ1-2; tentative D call: TRBD1 (6 bases). This CDR3 spans 16 amino acids. Trimming removed 8 bases from V and 5 bases from J, with 24 bases in between. CDR1 is SNHLY, CDR2 FYNNEI, per germline. The chain's CDR3 is CASRPLGSGGGYGYTF. CDR3 nucleotides: TGTGCCAGCCGTCCTCTTGGGTCTGGGGGCGGGTATGGCTACACCTTC. The full variable domain, its missing parts supplied by reference TRBV2 and TRBJ1-2, is EPEVTQTPSHQVTQMGQEVILRCVPISNHLYFYWYRQILGQKVEFLVSFYNNEISEKSEIFDDQFSVERPDGSNFTLKIRSTKLEDSAMYFCASRPLGSGGGYGYTFGSGTRLTVV.

The chain employs TRBV5-1 and TRBJ1-1; D remains ambiguous. V lost 0 bases and J 2 bases, leaving 8 bases between the germline ends. Germline assignment: CDR1 SGHRS and CDR2 YFSETQ. The CDR3 has 14 residues. The CDR3 nucleotides read TGCGCCAGCAGCTTGGCCAGGCACAACACTGAAGCTTTCTTT. Translating it yields CASSLARHNTEAFF.

The CDR3 spells CASSAGGGETQYF. The CDR3 DNA follows: TGTGCCAGCAGTGCGGGGGGGGGAGAGACCCAGTACTTC. This chain uses TRBV28 with TRBJ2-5; 9 bases map to TRBD2. CDR1 and CDR2 from the germline V gene are MDHEN and SYDVKM. The CDR3 runs to 13 residues. Trimming took 5 bases from V and 4 from J; bases not matched to a gene: 2.

CDR3 nucleotides: TGCGCCAGCAGCGCACGTCAGGGGGCGGCGAACACTGAAGCTTTCTTT. This translates into CASSARQGAANTEAFF. V gene TRBV5-1 combines with J gene TRBJ1-1; 8 bases map to TRBD1. The CDR3 runs 16 residues. Germline values: CDR1 SGHRS, CDR2 YFSETQ. The V segment lost 4 bases and the J segment 1 base; nucleotides outside the gene matches: 9.

V gene TRBV1 combines with J gene TRBJ2-5; the table's D gene call, TRBD2, was not cross checked with the DNA. TRBV1 is annotated as a pseudogene. This CDR3 has 13 amino acids. The CDR3 protein is CTSSQDPLETQYF. CDR3 nucleotides: TGCACCAGCAGCCAAGATCCTCTGGAGACCCAGTACTTC.

The CDR3 nucleotides read TGCGCCAGCCTTAAGTCCCCGGGGAGGTCCTACGAGCAGTACTTC. It encodes CASLKSPGRSYEQYF. The rearrangement uses TRBV5-1 and TRBJ2-7; D might be TRBD2 (6 bases). Germline assignment: CDR1 SGHRS and CDR2 YFSETQ. V was clipped by 7 bases and J by 1 base, with 18 bases between them. This CDR3 region has 15 residues.

This clone was seen a handful of times. The chain employs TRBV18 and TRBJ2-5, with 8 bases matching TRBD2. Germline-derived CDR1 and CDR2 are KGHSH and LQKENI. The CDR3 consists of 17 residues. V lost 1 base and J lost 5; bases outside the gene matches: 12. Written as DNA, the CDR3 is TGTGCCAGCTCACCACTGGTCGGCGGACTAGCCTCGGAGACCCAGTACTTC. This gives the protein CASSPLVGGLASETQYF.

The rearrangement joins TRBV27 to TRBJ2-3, with D maybe TRBD2 (5 bases). With 3 bases removed from V and 0 bases from J, the gap between germline ends came to 22 bases. The CDR3 spans 19 residues. Per germline, CDR1 MNHEY and CDR2 SMNVEV (reference sequence). Here the CDR3 reads CASSFQGPQRDGSTDTQYF. The CDR3 DNA follows: TGTGCCAGCAGTTTCCAAGGGCCGCAACGGGATGGTAGCACAGATACGCAGTATTTT.

The rearrangement links TRBV19 to TRBJ2-2, with 11 bases aligning to TRBD2. Germline V gene sequence: CDR1 LNHDA, CDR2 SQIVND (reference sequence). The CDR3 covers 14 residues. After removal of 11 bases from V and 8 bases from J, the junction contained 10 bases not matched to a gene. The CDR3 spells CAGRASGRLGELFF. CDR3 sequence (DNA): TGTGCCGGACGGGCTAGCGGGAGGCTGGGGGAGCTGTTTTTT.

The gene calls are TRBV19 and TRBJ1-5; TRBD1 is a possible D gene (6 bases). Germline assignment: CDR1 LNHDA and CDR2 SQIVND (reference sequence). There are 15 residues in the CDR3. Trimming shortened V by 7 bases and J by 7 bases, and 20 bases separated the two germline ends. CDR3 sequence: CASTADRSQTQPQHF. As DNA, the CDR3 is TGTGCCAGTACTGCAGACAGGAGCCAAACCCAGCCCCAGCATTTT.